This note documents a single T cell receptor (beta chain) sequence. This entry belongs to a study of shared clonotypes between healthy human individuals. The V gene lost 4 bases and the J gene lost 0 bases, with 9 bases spanning the gap. The germline V gene encodes CDR1 SNHLY and CDR2 FYNNEI. The CDR3 runs to 14 residues. The assay was immunoSEQ multiplex PCR, and TCRdb's table has in-frame clones only and misses some. The profile shows 100,000 to 130,000 clones, approximately 70% of them singletons. This receptor was obtained from a woman in her 30s in good health. Sequencing was carried out using memory CD8+ T cells sorted from blood. The subset: CD45RO+ cells pooled with CCR7-negative TemRA cells. The V gene is TRBV2, the J gene TRBJ1-2; D gene unclear. The CDR3 is CASSGMGANYGYTF. The CDR3 DNA is TGTGCCAGCAGTGGTATGGGAGCTAACTATGGCTACACCTTC.